Below are 9 T cell receptor beta chains sequenced from a single sample in a study of cytomegalovirus exposure and HLA in healthy donors. This PCR relied on a set of 60 Vbeta primers and 13 Jbeta primers. The protocol was immunoSEQ multiplex PCR, while the TCRdb copy is restricted to in-frame clones and leaves out a portion. Seen in this sample are some 60,000 clones; the ten most common clones hold around 5%. Sequencing was performed on PBMCs. The source of these receptors is a man aged 25-40 years in good health and CMV-seropositive.

Comment on this clone: Its ends do not fully match the called genes, so a read error is possible. The chain joins TRBV10-3 to TRBJ1-5; 7 bases match TRBD1. CDR3 length: 16 residues. The germline CDR1 and CDR2 sequences are ENHRY and SYGVKD. The CDR3, as DNA: TGTGCCAGCAGTCGACAGGGATTGTATAGCAATCAGCCCCAGCATTTT. This translates into CASSRQGLYSNQPQHF.

The chain links TRBV7-9 to TRBJ2-5; 9 bases map to TRBD1. The J segment lost 4 bases and the V segment lost 5 bases, leaving 14 bases of the junction unmatched. The CDR3 has 17 amino acids. CDR1 is SEHNR and CDR2 is FQNEAQ in the germline V gene (reference sequence). The CDR3 DNA reads TGTGCCAGCAGCGCCAAACGGGGACAGGGAGGCCGAGAGACCCAGTACTTC. Its translation: CASSAKRGQGGRETQYF.

V gene TRBV13 combines with J gene TRBJ2-1; D is unclear. The CDR3 covers 14 residues. CDR1 is PRHDT, CDR2 FYEKMQ, per germline (reference sequence). Trimming cost V 5 bases and J 1 base, with 9 bases left between them. CDR3 loop: CASSLDQSYNEQFF. The CDR3 DNA reads TGTGCCAGCAGCCTCGATCAGTCCTACAATGAGCAGTTCTTC.

The V call is TRBV11-3, the J call TRBJ2-7; 10 bases align to TRBD1. This CDR3 region has 13 residues. Germline-derived CDR1 and CDR2 are SGHNT and YENEEA. With 3 bases clipped from V and 5 bases from J, the junction kept 1 base outside the gene matches. In DNA form, the CDR3 reads TGTGCCAGCAGCTTGGGGACAGGGGACGAGCAGTACTTC. It codes for CASSLGTGDEQYF.

CDR3 amino acids: CASSWGQAYEQYF. The CDR3 nucleotides read TGTGCCAGCAGCTGGGGACAGGCCTACGAGCAGTACTTC. The chain couples TRBV7-8 to TRBJ2-7; 8 nucleotides line up with TRBD1. This CDR3 has 13 residues. V shed 4 bases and J 2 bases; nucleotides not matched to a gene: 1. Germline V gene lookup returns CDR1 SGHVS and CDR2 FQNEAQ.

The V and J genes are TRBV10-2 and TRBJ2-6, with 8 bases aligning to TRBD1. Germline CDR1 reads WSHSY; CDR2 reads SAAADI. The trim removed 4 bases at V and 1 base at J, leaving 6 bases unmatched. The CDR3 runs 17 residues. The DNA of the CDR3 is TGCGCCAGCAGTGGATCAGGGGGCAAATCTGGGGCCAACGTCCTGACTTTC. Its protein product is CASSGSGGKSGANVLTF.

The chain employs TRBV6-1 and TRBJ2-7; D gene unclear. Germline lookup yields CDR1 MNHNS and CDR2 SASEGT. This CDR3 is 13 amino acids long. The V and J ends lost 1 base and 2 bases respectively, with 6 bases between them. The CDR3 protein is CASSEGVAYEQYF. The CDR3 nucleotides are TGTGCCAGCAGTGAAGGCGTTGCCTACGAGCAGTACTTC.

The rearrangement links TRBV18 to TRBJ1-5; D perhaps matches TRBD1 (6 bases). The V end lost 8 bases, the J end lost 0 bases, and 17 bases lay between the germline ends. CDR1 and CDR2 from the germline V gene are KGHSH and LQKENI. This CDR3 has 16 residues. The DNA of the CDR3 is TGTGCCAGCGCCCTCGCCGGGACAAATAGCAATCAGCCCCAGCATTTT. Translating gives CASALAGTNSNQPQHF.

Written as DNA, the CDR3 is TGTGCCAGCAGCTCCGGGGATGTTTACGAGCAGTACTTC. Translating it yields CASSSGDVYEQYF. J is TRBJ2-7 and V is TRBV5-6; maybe TRBD2 (5 bases). Trimming cost V 3 bases and J 4 bases, with 11 bases left between them. Germline CDR1 reads SGHDT; CDR2 reads YYEEEE. This CDR3 is built from 13 residues.